This T cell receptor beta chain was captured by sequencing in a study of shared clonotypes between healthy human individuals. The overall study: Used for every donor were three CD4 naive, three CD4 memory, two CD8 naive and one CD8 memory plate.

The study ran the assay at deep level. Data came from immunoSEQ multiplex PCR; TCRdb stores just in-frame clones and leaves some out. The sample includes more than 2,000,000 clones, more than 90% seen only once; the top ten take 0.14%. Concerning this clone: The target antigen is unknown.

Study-level findings and limits: Clonotype sharing among donors was expected to depend on sequencing depth. What limited the represented genetic and exposure-history diversity was the small number of donors.

The V gene's germline CDR1 is MNHNY and CDR2 SVGAGI (reference sequence). V was shortened by 7 bases and J by 1 base, with 13 bases between the two germline ends. The CDR3 extends over 14 amino acids. Sequenced input: naive CD4+ T cells sorted from blood. Stated subset: CD45RA+ positively selected. This TCR came from a man aged 18 to 35 in good health. The chain uses TRBV6-6 and TRBJ1-1; a weak D match, TRBD1 (5 bases). In nucleotides, the CDR3 is TGTGCCAGCACCTTACGTGGGGGGAACACTGAAGCTTTCTTT. As protein: CASTLRGGNTEAFF.